These T cell receptor beta chains were read from a single sample in a study of early T cells in non-severe SARS-CoV-2 infection. TCRdb recomputed calls from the 5' RACE reads with MiXCR, one row per CDR3 protein. The table shows 69,000 or so distinct CDR3 sequences, with roughly a tenth occurring only once. The sequencing sample was made of whole blood. The source is an adult who was a healthcare worker with PCR-confirmed SARS-CoV-2 infection or an uninfected control (not recorded which). CDR3s leave out the opening cysteine and the closing phenylalanine or tryptophan. Rows give clone size only sometimes, using once, few, many, or a class for an expanded clone.

CDR3 protein,V gene,clone size,J gene
ASSLEISPNEQF,TRBV5-1,-,TRBJ2-1
ASSRVDTGELF,TRBV7-2,few,TRBJ2-2
ASSQEPGTDTQY,TRBV4-2,many,TRBJ2-3
ASSLGRALGREQY,TRBV27,many,TRBJ2-7
ASSRDYEQY,TRBV7-9,few,TRBJ2-7
ASSQRGYNEQF,TRBV2,many,TRBJ2-1
ASRPSGRVGDEQF,TRBV7-2,many,TRBJ2-1
ASSVGSGINQETQY,TRBV9,many,TRBJ2-5
ASSLVYDRGNEQY,TRBV7-8,many,TRBJ2-7
ASSLVGPAYEQY,TRBV5-6,many,TRBJ2-7
SVEAGQTDTEAF,TRBV29-1,-,TRBJ1-1
ASSRANQPQH,TRBV3-1,many,TRBJ1-5
ASSPGDSTTQY,TRBV7-3,many,TRBJ2-3
SAPRLNANYGYT,TRBV20-1,many,TRBJ1-2
ASSPPAGLDEKLF,TRBV18,many,TRBJ1-4
ASRQSSANYGYT,TRBV19,many,TRBJ1-2
ASSKGRWSNQPQH,TRBV9,many,TRBJ1-5
SRNENTSENYGYT,TRBV29-1,-,TRBJ1-2
ASSEAPPGAQATQY,TRBV6-1,many,TRBJ2-5
ASSVDGSGNTIY,TRBV5-1,-,TRBJ1-3
SALYRDPNSPLH,TRBV20-1,-,TRBJ1-6
ASSEVARTDTQY,TRBV2,-,TRBJ2-3
SANDRSSYEQY,TRBV20-1,many,TRBJ2-7
ASSFDRGDYNEQF,TRBV11-2,few,TRBJ2-1
ATSDSGRNYNEQF,TRBV24-1,few,TRBJ2-1
ASSLDGSGANVLT,TRBV7-2,-,TRBJ2-6
ASSTRTSGHYEQY,TRBV21-1,-,TRBJ2-7
ASSTGTENIQY,TRBV12-3/TRBV12-4,many,TRBJ2-4
ASSERNIPGRDTQY,TRBV2,-,TRBJ2-3
SARDLAGGTYNSPLH,TRBV20-1,many,TRBJ1-6